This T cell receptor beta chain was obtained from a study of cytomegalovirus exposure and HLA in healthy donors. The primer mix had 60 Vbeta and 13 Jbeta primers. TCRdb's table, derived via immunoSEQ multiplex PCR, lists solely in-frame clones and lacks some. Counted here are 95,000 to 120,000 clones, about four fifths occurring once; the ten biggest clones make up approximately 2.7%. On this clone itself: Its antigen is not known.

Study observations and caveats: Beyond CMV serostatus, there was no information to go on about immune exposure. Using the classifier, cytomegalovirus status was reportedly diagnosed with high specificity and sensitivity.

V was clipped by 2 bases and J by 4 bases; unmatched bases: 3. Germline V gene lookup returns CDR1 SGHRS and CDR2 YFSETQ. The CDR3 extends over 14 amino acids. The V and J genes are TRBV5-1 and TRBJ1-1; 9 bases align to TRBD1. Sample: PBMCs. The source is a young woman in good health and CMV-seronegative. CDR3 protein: CASSLQGARTEAFF. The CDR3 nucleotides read TGCGCCAGCAGCTTACAGGGGGCGCGCACTGAAGCTTTCTTT.